Following are 15 T cell receptor beta chains from one sample sequenced in a study of blood T cell repertoires in COVID-19. TCRdb keeps only in-frame clones here, not all; method: immunoSEQ multiplex PCR. The sample has about 250,000 clones, 80% to 90% seen once. The material sequenced was PBMCs or T cells enriched from blood (not recorded which). The receptors originated from a woman in her fifties or sixties who had been exposed to COVID-19.

The chain couples TRBV11-1 to TRBJ1-2; TRBD1 is a possible D gene (5 bases). Trimming took 5 bases from V and 8 from J, leaving 15 bases between them. The CDR3 is 13 residues long. Germline CDR1 and CDR2: SGHAT and FQDESV (reference sequence). The CDR3 DNA reads TGTGCCAGCAGCCCAGGGACGGCGGGGGGCTACACCTTC. Its translation: CASSPGTAGGYTF.

The V call is TRBV30, the J call TRBJ1-1; D is undetermined. Germline loops: CDR1 GTSNPN, CDR2 SVGIG (reference sequence). This CDR3 has 13 residues. The germline V and J ends were trimmed by 3 bases and 7 bases, with 15 bases remaining between them. The CDR3 DNA reads as TGTGCCTGGAGGGCCTTGACTAGTGGTGAAGCTTTCTTT. It yields the protein CAWRALTSGEAFF.

This chain links TRBV11-2 with TRBJ1-5; D uncertain. CDR1 is SGHAT and CDR2 is FQNNGV in the germline V gene. Trimming took off 0 bases at V and 5 bases at J, with 11 bases between the two ends. There are 15 residues in the CDR3. This CDR3 reads CASSLDHQDYQPQHF. DNA for the CDR3: TGTGCCAGCAGCTTAGATCACCAGGATTATCAGCCCCAGCATTTT.

This clone occurred once. The junction departs from germline at one end; a sequencing error may be responsible. The chain has TRBV9 and TRBJ2-2; 12 positions agree with TRBD1. This CDR3 spans 17 amino acids. Germline V CDR1 and CDR2: SGDLS, YYNGEE. The CDR3 loop reads CARSVGGQGANTGELFF. As DNA, the CDR3 is TGTGCCCGCAGCGTAGGGGGACAGGGGGCAAACACCGGGGAGCTGTTTTTT.

This clone has just a few counts. The genes are TRBV21-1 and TRBJ1-1; the D call of TRBD1 is as the table states it, not checked on the DNA. TRBV21-1 is tagged as a pseudogene. The CDR3 extends over 16 amino acids. This CDR3 reads CASSKAVCTGWAEAFF. The CDR3 bases are TGTGCCAGCAGCAAAGCGGTTTGTACAGGGTGGGCTGAAGCTTTCTTT.

This clone was seen a single time. The V and J genes are TRBV7-6 and TRBJ1-5; D unclear. Trimming pared 4 bases from V and 0 bases from J, leaving 10 bases between. This CDR3 has 15 residues. Looked up from germline, CDR1 is SGHVS and CDR2 is FNYEAQ. CDR3 nucleotide sequence: TGTGCCAGCAGCTCCGGACTCTATAGCAATCAGCCCCAGCATTTT. Translated: CASSSGLYSNQPQHF.

The chain is built from TRBV19 and TRBJ1-6; no definite D call. V lost 0 bases, J lost 9 bases, and 12 bases lay in between. The CDR3 length is 15 residues. The germline gives CDR1 LNHDA, CDR2 SQIVND (reference sequence). The CDR3 loop reads CASSIDASAGSPLHF. CDR3 sequence (DNA): TGTGCCAGTAGTATAGATGCCTCAGCAGGTTCACCCCTCCACTTT.

This CDR3 is CASSADRGRLEGANVLTF. CDR3 nucleotides: TGTGCCAGCAGCGCCGACAGGGGACGGCTGGAGGGGGCCAACGTCCTGACTTTC. The chain has TRBV7-9 and TRBJ2-6; TRBD1 agrees at 8 bases. CDR1 is SEHNR, CDR2 FQNEAQ, per germline (reference sequence). V lost 5 bases and J lost 4; bases outside the gene matches: 13. The CDR3 loop spans 18 amino acids. The full variable domain, in which reference TRBV7-9 and TRBJ2-6 provide the parts outside the CDR3, is DTGVSQNPRHKITKRGQNVTFRCDPISEHNRLYWYRQTLGQGPEFLTYFQNEAQLEKSRLLSDRFSAERPKGSFSTLEIQRTEQGDSAMYLCASSADRGRLEGANVLTFGAGSRLTVL.

This clone was found a few times. The chain links TRBV4-3 to TRBJ2-3, with 8 bases matching TRBD1. CDR1 and CDR2 from the germline V gene are LGHNA and YSLEER. The V gene end was trimmed by 0 bases and the J gene end by 3 bases; junction bases not matched to a gene: 5. The CDR3 totals 16 residues. For the CDR3, the DNA is TGCGCCAGCAGCCAAGATCTCGGACAGGGAACAGATACGCAGTATTTT. It encodes CASSQDLGQGTDTQYF.

The chain combines TRBV20-1 with TRBJ2-3; possible D gene TRBD2, 5 bases. Per the germline V gene, CDR1 is DFQATT and CDR2 is SNEGSKA (reference sequence). The CDR3 extends over 17 amino acids. Trimming cost V 3 bases and J 2 bases, with 21 bases left between them. The CDR3 nucleotides are TGCAGTGCTAGTCCCCTGTCGGTCCGGGGAAACACAGATACGCAGTATTTT. Protein sequence: CSASPLSVRGNTDTQYF.

This clone appeared once. This chain joins TRBV10-2 and TRBJ1-1; no definite D call. V was shortened by 4 bases and J by 4 bases, with 10 bases between the two germline ends. The CDR3 has 13 residues. Germline CDR1 is WSHSY and CDR2 is SAAADI. The CDR3 coding sequence is TGCGCCAGCAGTGTACAACATTTCACTGAAGCTTTCTTT. Its translation: CASSVQHFTEAFF.

The CDR3 region is CASSQLGRAGATEAFF. The CDR3, as DNA: TGTGCCAGCAGCCAACTAGGGAGGGCGGGCGCAACTGAAGCTTTCTTT. The J gene is TRBJ1-1, the V gene TRBV4-2; D unresolved. Germline CDR1 LGHNA, CDR2 YNFKEQ. This CDR3 is 16 amino acids long. Trimming removed 2 bases from V and 5 bases from J, with 18 bases in between.

This rearrangement joins TRBV28 to TRBJ1-1, with a possible D match to TRBD1 (6 bases). The CDR3 covers 15 residues. Trimming took off 5 bases at V and 4 bases at J, with 17 bases between the two ends. Germline V gene lookup returns CDR1 MDHEN and CDR2 SYDVKM. CDR3 nucleotides: TGTGCCAGCAGTCAGCGGGGGCGGAAAGTCACTGAAGCTTTCTTT. It encodes CASSQRGRKVTEAFF.

The rearrangement joins TRBV10-3 to TRBJ2-1; weak D call: TRBD2 (5 bases). In germline, CDR1 is ENHRY, CDR2 SYGVKD. V was pared by 9 bases and J by 4 bases, with 19 bases between. The length of the CDR3 is 15 residues. CDR3 nucleotides: TGTGCCATAAGATCACCTGGACTTGTTTACAATGAGCAGTTCTTC. Its translation: CAIRSPGLVYNEQFF.

The rearrangement joins TRBV19 to TRBJ2-5; 7 bases map to TRBD1. Germline V gives CDR1 LNHDA, CDR2 SQIVND (reference sequence). J lost 7 bases, V lost 3 bases, and 17 bases had no gene match. The CDR3 has 17 residues. The chain's CDR3 is CASSIGTAGGVGRTQYF. The CDR3 nucleotides read TGTGCCAGTAGTATTGGAACTGCAGGGGGAGTGGGGCGGACCCAGTACTTC.